This T cell receptor beta chain was observed in a study of patients and donors after allogeneic stem cell transplantation. Trimming left V 2 bases short and J 4 bases short, with 14 bases between. The CDR3 loop spans 16 amino acids. Germline CDR1 KGHDR, CDR2 SFDVKD. TCRdb used MiXCR to reprocess the RT-PCR reads, holding one entry per CDR3 protein. This table has approximately 200,000 distinct CDR3 sequences, around two fifths appearing once. This clonotype was seen only once. This receptor was obtained from a human donor who was either an allogeneic HSCT recipient or a stem cell or donor lymphocyte infusion donor (not recorded which). It is not recorded whose cells these are; they may come from a transplant donor. Specimen: blood, either unsorted or a sorted T cell fraction (not recorded which). The rearrangement uses TRBV24-1 and TRBJ1-5; D is ambiguous. The CDR3 spells CATSDSEEGVNQPQHF. CDR3 sequence (DNA): TGTGCCACCAGTGATTCGGAGGAAGGAGTAAATCAGCCCCAGCATTTT.